The rows below give T cell receptor beta chains drawn from one sample of a study of T cell repertoires in cytomegalovirus infection. The antigens these receptors bind are not known. TCRdb ran MiXCR on the reads and lists one entry per CDR3 protein. The sample includes hundreds of thousands of distinct CDR3 sequences, 33% of them seen just once. This material consisted of cultured PBMCs, taken from culture after CMV antigen stimulation. These receptor sequences come from a human donor in good health (CMV status not recorded). Some clones in this sample may be carry-over from other donors' samples. Both conserved end residues are part of each CDR3. Fields, in order: V gene, clone size, D gene, J gene, CDR3 protein, CDR3 DNA. D genes are given only for firm matches. Only part of the rows carry a size: once, few, many, or a class if the clone is expanded.

v_gene: TRBV4-3
abundance: few
d_gene: .
j_gene: TRBJ2-1
CDR3aa: CASSQESVRDEQFF
CDR3nt: TGCGCCAGCAGCCAAGAATCGGTTAGGGATGAGCAGTTCTTC

v_gene: TRBV7-3
abundance: .
d_gene: .
j_gene: TRBJ2-1
CDR3aa: CASSPQGHPLYNEQFF
CDR3nt: TGTGCCAGCAGCCCCCAGGGACACCCCCTATACAATGAGCAGTTCTTC

v_gene: TRBV10-3
abundance: .
d_gene: TRBD2
j_gene: TRBJ2-7
CDR3aa: CAISEYSGRTHEQYF
CDR3nt: TGTGCCATCAGTGAATATAGCGGGAGAACCCACGAGCAGTACTTC

v_gene: TRBV9
abundance: .
d_gene: .
j_gene: TRBJ2-1
CDR3aa: CASSVGGWGADEQFF
CDR3nt: TGTGCCAGCAGCGTAGGGGGATGGGGGGCGGATGAGCAGTTCTTC

v_gene: TRBV6-6
abundance: many
d_gene: TRBD1
j_gene: TRBJ1-5
CDR3aa: CASSYPDRGNQPQHF
CDR3nt: TGTGCCAGCAGTTACCCGGACAGGGGGAATCAGCCCCAGCATTTT

v_gene: TRBV28
abundance: .
d_gene: .
j_gene: TRBJ2-1
CDR3aa: CASSLGQHESYNEQFF
CDR3nt: TGTGCCAGCAGTTTAGGACAGCACGAATCCTACAATGAGCAGTTCTTC

v_gene: TRBV4-1
abundance: few
d_gene: .
j_gene: TRBJ2-2
CDR3aa: CASSQVRGASPNTGELFF
CDR3nt: TGCGCCAGCAGCCAAGTAAGGGGGGCTTCCCCTAACACCGGGGAGCTGTTTTTT

v_gene: TRBV7-8
abundance: many
d_gene: TRBD2
j_gene: TRBJ2-1
CDR3aa: CASSLVTSGRARNNEQFF
CDR3nt: TGTGCCAGCAGCTTAGTGACTAGCGGGAGGGCCCGGAACAATGAGCAGTTCTTC

v_gene: TRBV5-1
abundance: few
d_gene: TRBD2
j_gene: TRBJ2-7
CDR3aa: CASSPAGAGAYEQYF
CDR3nt: TGCGCCAGCAGCCCCGCTGGAGCGGGAGCCTACGAGCAGTACTTC

v_gene: TRBV20-1
abundance: .
d_gene: .
j_gene: TRBJ2-5
CDR3aa: CSARDPGRSETQYF
CDR3nt: TGCAGTGCTAGAGATCCTGGTAGATCGGAGACCCAGTACTTC

v_gene: TRBV19
abundance: .
d_gene: TRBD1
j_gene: TRBJ2-3
CDR3aa: CASSSPGTGQDTQYF
CDR3nt: TGTGCCAGTAGTTCCCCCGGGACAGGCCAAGATACGCAGTATTTT

v_gene: TRBV7-9
abundance: .
d_gene: .
j_gene: TRBJ2-3
CDR3aa: CASSSNRGTAKESTQYF
CDR3nt: TGTGCCAGCAGCTCAAACCGCGGGACAGCCAAGGAAAGTACGCAGTATTTT

v_gene: TRBV24-1
abundance: .
d_gene: .
j_gene: TRBJ2-3
CDR3aa: CATSPRQDSFTDTQYF
CDR3nt: TGTGCCACCAGTCCCCGGCAAGACTCCTTCACAGATACGCAGTATTTT

v_gene: TRBV7-8
abundance: many
d_gene: .
j_gene: TRBJ1-1
CDR3aa: CASSLVGKGTEAFF
CDR3nt: TGTGCCAGCAGCTTAGTGGGGAAGGGCACTGAAGCTTTCTTT

v_gene: TRBV12-3/TRBV12-4
abundance: .
d_gene: TRBD1
j_gene: TRBJ2-3
CDR3aa: CASRSGTGATDTQYF
CDR3nt: TGTGCCAGCAGATCCGGGACAGGGGCGACAGATACGCAGTATTTT

v_gene: TRBV11-2
abundance: .
d_gene: .
j_gene: TRBJ2-2
CDR3aa: CASSPSLGRSTNGELFF
CDR3nt: TGTGCCAGCAGCCCCTCTTTAGGGCGGAGCACCAACGGGGAGCTGTTTTTT

v_gene: TRBV7-6
abundance: few
d_gene: TRBD2
j_gene: TRBJ2-1
CDR3aa: CASSTLAGVNEQFF
CDR3nt: TGTGCCAGCAGCACCCTAGCGGGCGTCAATGAGCAGTTCTTC

v_gene: TRBV6-1
abundance: .
d_gene: TRBD2
j_gene: TRBJ2-3
CDR3aa: CASEKTSGRPDTQYF
CDR3nt: TGTGCCAGCGAAAAGACTAGCGGCAGACCAGATACGCAGTATTTT

v_gene: TRBV14
abundance: .
d_gene: .
j_gene: TRBJ2-4
CDR3aa: CASSHTPPSPDIQYF
CDR3nt: TGTGCCAGCAGCCATACCCCTCCTAGCCCGGACATTCAGTACTTC

v_gene: TRBV19
abundance: few
d_gene: TRBD1
j_gene: TRBJ2-7
CDR3aa: CASSTRTGGYEQYF
CDR3nt: TGTGCCAGTAGTACCCGGACAGGGGGCTACGAGCAGTACTTC

v_gene: TRBV12-3/TRBV12-4
abundance: few
d_gene: .
j_gene: TRBJ2-5
CDR3aa: CASSFAGQETQYF
CDR3nt: TGTGCCAGCAGTTTTGCGGGGCAAGAGACCCAGTACTTC